The rows below give T cell receptor beta chains drawn from one sample of a study of radiation and T cells in renal cell carcinoma. Assay: immunoSEQ multiplex PCR; the TCRdb copy retains only in-frame clones and omits some. Of about 16,000 clones in the sample, about 53% are singletons; the top ten hold 9.7%. This material consisted of tumor tissue, taken from a patient whose treatment was nephrectomy without radiotherapy. These receptors came from a man aged 40-49 years with renal cell carcinoma. CDR3s include the opening cysteine and the closing phenylalanine or tryptophan. D genes are given only for firm matches. The size of a clone is reported for some rows only, either as once, few or many, or as a class for expanded clones.

V: TRBV28; size: .; length: 12; D: .; J: TRBJ2-1; CDR3: CASSDGHNEQFF; DNA: TGTGCCAGCAGTGACGGACACAATGAGCAGTTCTTC
V: TRBV27; size: .; length: 15; D: TRBD2; J: TRBJ2-7; CDR3: CASSLWGGAGYEQYF; DNA: TGTGCCAGCAGTCTCTGGGGAGGGGCGGGCTACGAGCAGTACTTC
V: TRBV5-1; size: .; length: 14; D: .; J: TRBJ2-7; CDR3: CASSLPGVILEQYF; DNA: TGCGCCAGCAGCTTGCCGGGGGTCATACTCGAGCAGTACTTC
V: TRBV30; size: .; length: 15; D: .; J: TRBJ2-7; CDR3: CAWGVGTGIPYEQYF; DNA: TGTGCCTGGGGAGTGGGAACAGGGATTCCCTACGAGCAGTACTTC
V: TRBV6-4; size: .; length: 12; D: .; J: TRBJ2-1; CDR3: CASSDWDGEQFF; DNA: TGTGCCAGCAGTGATTGGGACGGTGAGCAGTTCTTC
V: TRBV2; size: .; length: 11; D: .; J: TRBJ2-7; CDR3: CASSIRREQYF; DNA: TGTGCCAGCAGTATAAGGAGGGAGCAGTACTTC
V: TRBV6-6; size: .; length: 16; D: TRBD1; J: TRBJ2-7; CDR3: CASRGPRQGTDYEQYF; DNA: TGTGCCAGCAGGGGGCCTCGACAGGGGACGGACTACGAGCAGTACTTC
V: TRBV5-5; size: .; length: 13; D: .; J: TRBJ2-7; CDR3: CASSLHNSYEQYF; DNA: TGTGCCAGCAGCTTACACAACTCCTACGAGCAGTACTTC
V: TRBV10-3; size: .; length: 14; D: .; J: TRBJ1-1; CDR3: CAISSRGENTEAFF; DNA: TGTGCCATCAGCTCGAGGGGGGAGAACACTGAAGCTTTCTTT
V: TRBV5-6; size: .; length: 14; D: TRBD1; J: TRBJ1-1; CDR3: CASNADRRGTEAFF; DNA: TGTGCCAGCAACGCGGACAGGCGGGGCACTGAAGCTTTCTTT
V: TRBV13; size: medium-sized; length: 14; D: TRBD1; J: TRBJ2-1; CDR3: CASTTGTGDNEQFF; DNA: TGTGCCAGCACCACCGGGACAGGGGACAATGAGCAGTTCTTC
V: TRBV6-1; size: .; length: 15; D: TRBD1; J: TRBJ2-7; CDR3: CASSEGRGKTYEQYF; DNA: TGTGCCAGCAGTGAGGGCAGGGGGAAAACCTACGAGCAGTACTTC
V: TRBV14; size: medium-sized; length: 15; D: .; J: TRBJ2-7; CDR3: CASSLWNTSTYEQYF; DNA: TGTGCCAGCAGCCTTTGGAACACGTCAACCTACGAGCAGTACTTC
V: TRBV6-6; size: once; length: 14; D: .; J: TRBJ2-3; CDR3: CASSPLISTDTQYF; DNA: TGTGCCAGCAGCCCACTGATCAGCACAGATACGCAGTATTTT
V: TRBV2; size: .; length: 15; D: TRBD1; J: TRBJ1-4; CDR3: CASSEGTGYGEKLFF; DNA: TGTGCCAGCAGTGAAGGGACAGGGTACGGTGAAAAACTGTTTTTT
V: TRBV9; size: many; length: 14; D: .; J: TRBJ1-2; CDR3: CASSVGERNYGYTF; DNA: TGTGCCAGCAGCGTAGGGGAGCGAAACTATGGCTACACCTTC
V: TRBV7-9; size: few; length: 14; D: .; J: TRBJ1-2; CDR3: CASQLDSYSYGYTF; DNA: TGTGCCAGCCAGCTGGACAGCTACTCCTATGGCTACACCTTC
V: TRBV5-6; size: .; length: 16; D: TRBD2; J: TRBJ2-5; CDR3: CASSFRLSGGPETQYF; DNA: TGTGCCAGCAGCTTTCGACTTAGCGGGGGCCCCGAGACCCAGTACTTC
V: TRBV19; size: .; length: 14; D: .; J: TRBJ1-5; CDR3: CASSIWGAAQPQHF; DNA: TGTGCCAGTAGTATCTGGGGGGCTGCTCAGCCCCAGCATTTT
V: TRBV9; size: few; length: 15; D: .; J: TRBJ1-1; CDR3: CASSPQPKGRVEAFF; DNA: TGTGCCAGCAGCCCTCAGCCGAAGGGGCGTGTTGAAGCTTTCTTT
V: TRBV18; size: .; length: 12; D: TRBD1; J: TRBJ1-1; CDR3: CASSTGQGEAFF; DNA: TGTGCCAGCTCAACAGGACAGGGGGAAGCTTTCTTT
V: TRBV5-4; size: .; length: 14; D: .; J: TRBJ2-2; CDR3: CASSLTLGSGELFF; DNA: TGTGCCAGCAGCTTGACCTTGGGATCCGGGGAGCTGTTTTTT
V: TRBV6-1; size: .; length: 12; D: .; J: TRBJ2-5; CDR3: CASSEIQETQYF; DNA: TGTGCCAGCAGTGAAATCCAAGAGACCCAGTACTTC
V: TRBV10-1; size: .; length: 14; D: .; J: TRBJ2-3; CDR3: CASSGGGITDTQYF; DNA: TGCGCCAGCAGTGGTGGTGGGATCACAGATACGCAGTATTTT
V: TRBV7-9; size: few; length: 13; D: .; J: TRBJ1-1; CDR3: CASSLPPDTEAFF; DNA: TGTGCCAGCAGCTTACCTCCTGACACTGAAGCTTTCTTT
V: TRBV6-4; size: .; length: 16; D: .; J: TRBJ2-3; CDR3: CASSDEASGGTDTQYF; DNA: TGTGCCAGCAGTGACGAGGCATCAGGAGGCACAGATACGCAGTATTTT
V: TRBV7-9; size: .; length: 12; D: .; J: TRBJ1-4; CDR3: CASSLGAEKLFF; DNA: TGTGCCAGCAGCTTGGGGGCGGAAAAACTGTTTTTT
V: TRBV7-2; size: .; length: 13; D: .; J: TRBJ1-5; CDR3: CASSSRGFQPQHF; DNA: TGTGCCAGCAGCTCCCGGGGGTTCCAGCCCCAGCATTTT
V: TRBV5-5; size: .; length: 16; D: TRBD1; J: TRBJ2-3; CDR3: CASSLADRASTDTQYF; DNA: TGTGCCAGCAGCTTGGCGGACAGGGCCAGCACAGATACGCAGTATTTT
V: TRBV4-1; size: many; length: 14; D: .; J: TRBJ1-1; CDR3: CASSQVGRETEAFF; DNA: TGCGCCAGCAGCCAAGTGGGAAGGGAGACTGAAGCTTTCTTT
V: TRBV9; size: once; length: 14; D: .; J: TRBJ2-2; CDR3: CASSGRDLTGELFF; DNA: TGTGCCAGCAGCGGCCGGGATCTCACCGGGGAGCTGTTTTTT
V: TRBV4-2; size: .; length: 14; D: .; J: TRBJ2-1; CDR3: CASSQDRKGLRLFF; DNA: TGTGCCAGCAGCCAAGATAGGAAAGGACTGAGATTGTTCTTC
V: TRBV6-5; size: .; length: 13; D: .; J: TRBJ2-5; CDR3: CASSYRVRETQYF; DNA: TGTGCCAGCAGTTACAGGGTTCGGGAGACCCAGTACTTC
V: TRBV30; size: .; length: 13; D: .; J: TRBJ1-1; CDR3: CAWSQDGWSIAFF; DNA: TGTGCCTGGAGTCAGGACGGGTGGTCTATTGCTTTCTTT
V: TRBV30; size: few; length: 15; D: TRBD1; J: TRBJ1-5; CDR3: CAWSQDRSYNQPQHF; DNA: TGTGCCTGGAGTCAGGACAGGTCCTACAATCAGCCCCAGCATTTT
V: TRBV11-2; size: .; length: 14; D: TRBD1; J: TRBJ1-2; CDR3: CASSSQGTGTGYTF; DNA: TGTGCCAGCAGCTCACAAGGGACAGGGACCGGCTACACCTTC
V: TRBV11-2; size: .; length: 13; D: .; J: TRBJ1-2; CDR3: CASSENRAYGYTF; DNA: TGTGCCAGCAGCGAAAACAGGGCTTATGGCTACACCTTC
V: TRBV7-9; size: .; length: 17; D: TRBD1; J: TRBJ1-1; CDR3: CASSFYPFDRDLTEAFF; DNA: TGTGCCAGCAGCTTCTACCCCTTTGACAGGGATTTAACTGAAGCTTTCTTT
V: TRBV19; size: .; length: 16; D: TRBD1; J: TRBJ2-1; CDR3: CASSIKGQGVWNEQFF; DNA: TGTGCCAGTAGTATAAAGGGACAGGGGGTATGGAATGAGCAGTTCTTC
V: TRBV6-5; size: many; length: 14; D: .; J: TRBJ1-5; CDR3: CASRSGVGNQPQHF; DNA: TGTGCCAGCAGGTCAGGGGTGGGCAATCAGCCCCAGCATTTT
V: TRBV14; size: once; length: 14; D: .; J: TRBJ1-2; CDR3: CASSQDFQGLDYTF; DNA: TGTGCCAGCAGCCAAGATTTCCAGGGACTCGACTACACCTTC
V: TRBV7-9; size: once; length: 14; D: TRBD1; J: TRBJ1-5; CDR3: CASSSTGLTQPQHF; DNA: TGTGCCAGCAGCTCGACAGGGTTAACTCAGCCCCAGCATTTT
V: TRBV4-3; size: few; length: 16; D: TRBD1; J: TRBJ1-4; CDR3: CASSQQGTGGNEKLFF; DNA: TGCGCCAGCAGCCAGCAGGGGACAGGGGGTAATGAAAAACTGTTTTTT
V: TRBV2; size: once; length: 14; D: .; J: TRBJ1-2; CDR3: CASSVTGPNYGYTF; DNA: TGTGCCAGCAGTGTAACAGGTCCTAACTATGGCTACACCTTC
V: TRBV18; size: .; length: 13; D: .; J: TRBJ1-1; CDR3: CASSPPSITEAFF; DNA: TGTGCCAGCTCACCACCGAGCATCACTGAAGCTTTCTTT
V: TRBV5-5; size: .; length: 14; D: .; J: TRBJ1-2; CDR3: CASTGLWSAYGYTF; DNA: TGTGCCAGCACCGGCTTGTGGAGTGCGTATGGCTACACCTTC
V: TRBV5-1; size: large; length: 14; D: TRBD2; J: TRBJ2-5; CDR3: CASRLAGGQETQYF; DNA: TGCGCCAGCAGACTAGCGGGGGGCCAAGAGACCCAGTACTTC
V: TRBV7-3; size: few; length: 13; D: .; J: TRBJ1-1; CDR3: CASSETPNTEAFF; DNA: TGTGCCAGCAGCGAGACACCGAACACTGAAGCTTTCTTT
V: TRBV4-1; size: .; length: 15; D: .; J: TRBJ2-5; CDR3: CASSQGYSGQETQYF; DNA: TGCGCCAGCAGCCAAGGATACAGCGGGCAAGAGACCCAGTACTTC
V: TRBV5-1; size: .; length: 13; D: .; J: TRBJ1-5; CDR3: CASSLDVNQPQHF; DNA: TGCGCCAGCAGCTTGGACGTCAATCAGCCCCAGCATTTT
V: TRBV5-8; size: once; length: 15; D: TRBD1; J: TRBJ2-1; CDR3: CASSSTPGTATKQFF; DNA: TGTGCCAGCAGCAGCACCCCCGGGACAGCTACCAAGCAGTTCTTC
V: TRBV19; size: few; length: 16; D: TRBD1; J: TRBJ1-2; CDR3: CASITGTAKTNYGYTF; DNA: TGTGCCAGTATCACCGGGACAGCTAAGACTAACTATGGCTACACCTTC
V: TRBV4-1; size: .; length: 16; D: .; J: TRBJ2-1; CDR3: CASSQEGVFSSHEQFF; DNA: TGCGCCAGCAGCCAAGAAGGTGTTTTTAGTTCCCATGAGCAGTTCTTC